Each of the 32 T cell receptor beta chains below was sequenced from the same sample in a study of blood T cell repertoires in COVID-19. Repertoires were generated with immunoSEQ multiplex PCR, while TCRdb's copy carries only in-frame clones and drops some. The sample carries around 160,000 clones, less than 90% recorded once. Material for sequencing was peripheral blood. These receptors were taken from a human donor in a cohort sampled during active COVID-19.

The chain combines TRBV28 with TRBJ1-6; 11 nucleotides align to TRBD1. Germline V gene lookup returns CDR1 MDHEN and CDR2 SYDVKM. The CDR3 length is 13 residues. V lost 8 bases to trimming and J lost 8 bases; unmatched junction nucleotides: 2. CDR3 sequence: CASRGQGDSPLHF. DNA for the CDR3: TGTGCCAGCCGGGGACAGGGGGATTCACCCCTCCACTTT.

The genes are TRBV27 and TRBJ2-3; maybe TRBD2 (5 bases). Per the germline V gene, CDR1 is MNHEY and CDR2 is SMNVEV (reference sequence). V was trimmed by 1 base and J by 5 bases, leaving 10 bases between them. This CDR3 region has 14 residues. CDR3 coding DNA: TGTGCCAGCAGTTTATTAACGGGGAGAGATACGCAGTATTTT. This translates into CASSLLTGRDTQYF.

The chain combines TRBV30 with TRBJ2-1, with a weak D call TRBD1 (6 bases). V was pared by 0 bases and J by 3 bases, with 12 bases between. Germline values: CDR1 GTSNPN, CDR2 SVGIG (reference sequence). The CDR3 runs 15 residues. The CDR3 bases are TGTGCCTGGAGTGTAGGAACAGGGTTCTACAATGAGCAGTTCTTC. Amino acid sequence: CAWSVGTGFYNEQFF.

This chain connects TRBV9 to TRBJ2-7; maybe TRBD2 (6 bases). Trimming shortened V by 3 bases and J by 3 bases, and 10 bases separated the two germline ends. The CDR3 has 13 residues. Germline loops: CDR1 SGDLS, CDR2 YYNGEE. The CDR3 loop is CASSGGLGYEQYF. The CDR3 DNA follows: TGTGCCAGCAGCGGGGGACTTGGCTACGAGCAGTACTTC.

This chain links TRBV7-2 with TRBJ2-5; no clear D. Between the trimmed V and J ends, which lost 3 bases and 0 bases, there was a span of 5 bases. The CDR3 totals 13 residues. Germline-derived CDR1 and CDR2 are SGHTA and FQGNSA. Here the CDR3 reads CASSFQYQETQYF. CDR3 DNA: TGTGCCAGCAGCTTTCAATACCAAGAGACCCAGTACTTC. Full variable domain (outside the CDR3, taken from reference TRBV7-2 and TRBJ2-5): GAGVSQSPSNKVTEKGKDVELRCDPISGHTALYWYRQSLGQGLEFLIYFQGNSAPDKSGLPSDRFSAERTGGSVSTLTIQRTQQEDSAVYLCASSFQYQETQYFGPGTRLLVL.

This clone was detected once. V and J are TRBV7-2 and TRBJ1-2, with 7 bases matching TRBD1. This CDR3 is 14 amino acids long. Trimming removed 5 bases from V and 6 bases from J; junction bases left unmatched: 9. Germline values: CDR1 SGHTA, CDR2 FQGNSA. This chain's CDR3 is CASSKDRQGHGYTF. For the CDR3, the DNA is TGTGCCAGCAGCAAAGATAGACAGGGACATGGCTACACCTTC.

The genes are TRBV27 and TRBJ1-1; 7 bases fit TRBD1. CDR3 length: 13 residues. Germline-derived CDR1 and CDR2 are MNHEY and SMNVEV (reference sequence). V trimming: 5 bases; J trimming: 7 bases; junction bases outside the gene matches: 7. The CDR3 DNA sequence: TGTGCCAGCAGTCACGGACAGGCCTATGAAGCTTTCTTT. It codes for CASSHGQAYEAFF.

The chain joins TRBV9 to TRBJ2-1; 7 bases match TRBD1. Germline trimming cut 2 bases from V and 0 bases from J; bases unmatched to any gene: 5. The CDR3 totals 16 residues. The germline V gene encodes CDR1 SGDLS and CDR2 YYNGEE. The CDR3 loop reads CASSVRQGSSYNEQFF. The CDR3 DNA follows: TGTGCCAGCAGCGTCCGACAGGGAAGCTCCTACAATGAGCAGTTCTTC.

The chain links TRBV12-3 or TRBV12-4 to TRBJ2-7; 7 bases fit TRBD1. Trimming removed 2 bases from V and 5 bases from J; junction bases left unmatched: 3. This CDR3 has 13 amino acids. CDR3 nucleotides: TGTGCCAGCAGTTTACAGGGGGTCGACGAGCAGTACTTC. Residues: CASSLQGVDEQYF.

This chain uses TRBV7-2 with TRBJ2-7, with TRBD2 as a possible D gene (5 bases). V gave up 5 bases and J gave up 7 bases, with 12 bases separating them. Germline CDR1 and CDR2: SGHTA and FQGNSA. This CDR3 region has 12 residues. DNA for the CDR3: TGTGCCAGCAGCCTGGACTTTACGGAGCAGTACTTC. Translated: CASSLDFTEQYF.

V and J are TRBV14 and TRBJ2-1; no clear D gene. Trimming pared 1 base from V and 10 bases from J, leaving 11 bases between. Germline CDR1 reads SGHDN; CDR2 reads FVKESK. The CDR3 covers 13 residues. CDR3 region: CASSQGLVGEQFF. CDR3 bases: TGTGCCAGCAGCCAAGGGCTGGTCGGGGAGCAGTTCTTC.

V gene TRBV28 combines with J gene TRBJ1-1; tentatively, D is TRBD1 (6 bases). The V gene's germline CDR1 is MDHEN and CDR2 SYDVKM. Trimming pared 5 bases from V and 1 base from J, leaving 20 bases between. The CDR3 loop spans 17 amino acids. CDR3 region: CASSPTGRVGQNTEAFF. The CDR3 DNA reads TGTGCCAGCAGTCCTACAGGGAGGGTAGGACAGAACACTGAAGCTTTCTTT.

J is TRBJ2-2 and V is TRBV20-1, with TRBD2 identical over 8 bases. Germline trimming cut 3 bases from V and 3 bases from J; bases unmatched to any gene: 6. The germline gives CDR1 DFQATT, CDR2 SNEGSKA (reference sequence). This CDR3 is 15 amino acids long. The CDR3 spells CSASLAGRDTGELFF. CDR3 in DNA: TGCAGTGCTAGTTTAGCGGGGAGGGACACCGGGGAGCTGTTTTTT.

The DNA for the CDR3 is TGTGCCAGTAGTATAGAACGGACAACGGGTGAGCAGTTCTTC. Translation: CASSIERTTGEQFF. This chain uses TRBV19 with TRBJ2-1, with D perhaps matching TRBD1 (5 bases). The CDR3 is 14 residues long. Trimming took 0 bases from V and 9 from J, leaving 12 bases between them. Germline-derived CDR1 and CDR2 are LNHDA and SQIVND (reference sequence).

This clone appeared a few times. The rearrangement joins TRBV5-1 to TRBJ2-7; a weak D match, TRBD1 (5 bases). Germline CDR1 reads SGHRS; CDR2 reads YFSETQ. V was shortened by 0 bases and J by 3 bases, with 13 bases between the two germline ends. CDR3 length: 15 residues. CDR3 coding DNA: TGCGCCAGCAGCTTGGAGCAGGGCGACCTCTACGAGCAGTACTTC. Amino acids: CASSLEQGDLYEQYF. The full variable domain, in which reference TRBV5-1 and TRBJ2-7 provide the parts outside the CDR3, is KAGVTQTPRYLIKTRGQQVTLSCSPISGHRSVSWYQQTPGQGLQFLFEYFSETQRNKGNFPGRFSGRQFSNSRSEMNVSTLELGDSALYLCASSLEQGDLYEQYFGPGTRLTVT.

V usage is TRBV5-1 and J usage is TRBJ2-5; D call uncertain. Per germline, CDR1 SGHRS and CDR2 YFSETQ. The CDR3 covers 14 residues. V lost 4 bases to trimming and J lost 1 base, with 11 bases between them. CDR3 sequence reads: CASSLGSSQETQYF. The CDR3 nucleotides read TGCGCCAGCAGCCTTGGCTCTTCCCAAGAGACCCAGTACTTC.

CDR3 sequence (DNA): TGTGCCAGCTCATTGGGACAGGGAGATGGCTACACCTTC. Translated, it gives CASSLGQGDGYTF. The J gene is TRBJ1-2, the V gene TRBV18, with TRBD1 matching 9 bases. With 5 bases clipped from V and 6 bases from J, the junction kept 4 bases outside the gene matches. The CDR3 totals 13 residues. Germline loops: CDR1 KGHSH, CDR2 LQKENI.

This rearrangement joins TRBV6-1 to TRBJ1-5, with TRBD1 as a possible D gene (6 bases). The ends were cut back, 0 bases at V and 11 bases at J, with 17 bases in the middle. Germline CDR1 and CDR2: MNHNS and SASEGT. The CDR3 spans 15 residues. Here the CDR3 reads CASSEAGHAPRAQHF. CDR3 in DNA: TGTGCCAGCAGTGAAGCGGGACACGCTCCTCGGGCCCAGCATTTT.

The gene calls are TRBV9 and TRBJ2-5; 12 nucleotides align to TRBD2. CDR1 and CDR2 from the germline V gene are SGDLS and YYNGEE. The ends lost 0 bases at V and 5 bases at J; junction bases unmatched: 2. CDR3 length: 15 residues. CDR3 nucleotide sequence: TGTGCCAGCAGCGTAGGACTAGCGGGGGTTGAGACCCAGTACTTC. It is translated as CASSVGLAGVETQYF.

The V and J genes are TRBV29-1 and TRBJ1-1; D remains ambiguous. CDR1 and CDR2 (germline): SQVTM, ANQGSEA. The CDR3 is made up of 13 amino acids. Trimming removed 4 bases at V and 6 bases at J, with 15 bases between. DNA of the CDR3: TGCAGCGTTGGCCTGATTATGGGCCCTGAAGCTTTCTTT. Protein: CSVGLIMGPEAFF.

This chain joins TRBV16 and TRBJ2-3; TRBD1 matches at 10 bases. V trimming: 1 base; J trimming: 2 bases; junction bases outside the gene matches: 9. Per the germline V gene, CDR1 is KGHSY and CDR2 is FQNENV. This CDR3 comprises 18 residues. The CDR3 here is CASSQFGWGQGNTDTQYF. The CDR3 nucleotides read TGTGCCAGCAGCCAATTCGGTTGGGGACAGGGGAACACAGATACGCAGTATTTT.

In this sample, this clone turned up once. This chain links TRBV6-2 or TRBV6-3 with TRBJ2-1; D is unclear. CDR3 length: 12 amino acids. V gave up 2 bases and J gave up 10 bases, with 9 bases separating them. The V gene's germline CDR1 is MNHEY and CDR2 SVGEGT. This CDR3 reads CASSYRSDEQFF. The DNA of the CDR3 is TGTGCCAGCAGTTACAGGAGCGACGAGCAGTTCTTC.

This clone occurred a few times. The gene calls are TRBV29-1 and TRBJ1-3; 7 nucleotides match TRBD1. V dropped 4 bases and J dropped 2; count of bases not matched to a gene: 5. Looked up from germline, CDR1 is SQVTM and CDR2 is ANQGSEA. The CDR3 has 14 residues. The CDR3 here is CSVGLRGPGNTIYF. The DNA for the CDR3 is TGCAGCGTTGGATTGAGGGGGCCTGGAAACACCATATATTTT.

V and J are TRBV12-3 or TRBV12-4 and TRBJ2-5; D possibly corresponds to TRBD2 (5 bases). This CDR3 spans 13 amino acids. V was trimmed by 7 bases and J by 7 bases, leaving 16 bases between them. Here the CDR3 DNA reads TGTGCCAGCATCTTCGGACCCGAGGGGACCCAGTACTTC. It is translated as CASIFGPEGTQYF.

Concerning this clone: At one end the junction does not follow the germline gene, possibly because of a read error. The chain joins TRBV10-3 to TRBJ2-3; 9 positions match TRBD2. In germline, CDR1 is ENHRY, CDR2 SYGVKD. This CDR3 region has 15 residues. The CDR3 region has the DNA TGTGCCATCAGGGATAGCGGGGGTACCACAAATACGCAGTATTTT. This translates into CAIRDSGGTTNTQYF.

The rearrangement joins TRBV19 to TRBJ2-1; tentatively, D is TRBD1 (6 bases). This CDR3 region has 14 residues. V was clipped by 1 base and J by 6 bases, with 10 bases between them. Germline V gene lookup returns CDR1 LNHDA and CDR2 SQIVND (reference sequence). The CDR3 spells CASSIGPDSNEQFF. CDR3 bases: TGTGCCAGTAGTATAGGCCCGGACAGCAATGAGCAGTTCTTC.

The rearrangement links TRBV5-6 to TRBJ2-7; D uncertain. Between the trimmed V and J ends, which lost 4 bases and 0 bases, there was a span of 11 bases. CDR1 SGHDT and CDR2 YYEEEE come from the germline V gene. The CDR3 extends over 14 amino acids. DNA of the CDR3: TGTGCCAGCAGCCAGCTGACGGGCTCCTACGAGCAGTACTTC. Translating gives CASSQLTGSYEQYF.

This chain connects TRBV5-1 to TRBJ2-7, with D uncertain. Germline V CDR1 and CDR2: SGHRS, YFSETQ. V was clipped by 3 bases and J by 4 bases, with 14 bases between them. The CDR3 has 14 residues. The CDR3 loop is CASSWASNGYEQYF. For the CDR3, the DNA is TGCGCCAGCAGCTGGGCGTCTAATGGTTACGAGCAGTACTTC.

A note on this clone: One end of the junction is discordant with germline, which a read error may explain. The chain combines TRBV7-7 with TRBJ2-2; 8 bases are a match to TRBD1. The CDR3 extends over 18 amino acids. Germline values: CDR1 SSHAT, CDR2 FNYEAQ (reference sequence). This CDR3 is CASSRLSAGTGNTGELFF. CDR3 bases: TGTGCTAGCAGCAGATTAAGCGCCGGGACAGGGAACACCGGGGAGCTGTTTTTT.

The CDR3 loop reads CASSQDKRQGGTEAFF. The DNA for the CDR3 is TGCGCCAGCAGCCAAGATAAAAGGCAGGGTGGAACTGAAGCTTTCTTT. The rearrangement joins TRBV4-1 to TRBJ1-1, with TRBD1 as a possible D gene (5 bases). The CDR3 has 16 amino acids. Germline V lookup: CDR1 MGHRA, CDR2 YSYEKL. V was clipped by 0 bases and J by 5 bases, with 16 bases between them.

The chain employs TRBV5-3 and TRBJ1-1, with 12 bases identical to TRBD1. TRBV5-3 is designated an ORF whose function remains uncertain. Trimming took 7 bases from V and 4 from J; bases not matched to a gene: 14. This CDR3 has 17 amino acids. CDR3: CARASGTGGEEATEAFF. CDR3 DNA sequence: TGTGCCAGAGCCTCTGGGACAGGGGGCGAGGAGGCCACTGAAGCTTTCTTT.

V is TRBV6-5 and J is TRBJ1-6; 9 bases map to TRBD1. The CDR3 has 13 amino acids. The germline gives CDR1 MNHEY, CDR2 SVGAGI. V lost 5 bases, J lost 13 bases, and 6 bases stayed unmatched. This CDR3 reads CASSPDRGGPLHF. The CDR3 region has the DNA TGTGCCAGCAGTCCTGACAGGGGGGGTCCCCTCCACTTT.